These 15 T cell receptor beta chains came from one sample sequenced in a study of blood T cell repertoires in COVID-19. Sequenced by immunoSEQ multiplex PCR; TCRdb stores in-frame clones only, minus some. The profile shows over 200,000 clones, roughly 86% of them singletons. Sequenced input: PBMCs or T cells enriched from blood (not recorded which). Receptors were obtained from a man younger than 30 with acute COVID-19.

This CDR3 reads CASSQPRGQGKAGGRGNEQFF. The CDR3, as DNA: TGCGCCAGCAGTCAACCGAGGGGACAGGGGAAAGCGGGAGGCCGGGGGAATGAGCAGTTCTTC. The chain uses TRBV23-1 and TRBJ2-1, with D maybe TRBD1 (10 bases). TRBV23-1 is an open reading frame whose function is uncertain. The germline V and J ends were trimmed by 2 bases and 7 bases, with 33 bases remaining between them. The CDR3 runs 21 residues.

This chain joins TRBV11-1 and TRBJ2-7, with 7 bases that match TRBD2. The ends lost 3 bases at V and 2 bases at J; junction bases unmatched: 7. Germline loops: CDR1 SGHAT, CDR2 FQDESV (reference sequence). The length of the CDR3 is 15 residues. In DNA, the CDR3 is TGTGCCAGCAGCTTTTATAACGGGAGGACCTACGAGCAGTACTTC. Its translation is CASSFYNGRTYEQYF.

This clone was seen more than once but under ten times. The chain combines TRBV6-5 with TRBJ1-1, with 10 nucleotides matching TRBD1. CDR3 size: 14 residues. Germline V lookup: CDR1 MNHEY, CDR2 SVGAGI. V trimming: 4 bases; J trimming: 7 bases; junction bases outside the gene matches: 6. CDR3 coding DNA: TGTGCCAGCAGTTCGACAGGGGGCATTGTTGAAGCTTTCTTT. It translates to CASSSTGGIVEAFF.

The rearrangement links TRBV7-9 to TRBJ2-1; TRBD2 matches at 8 bases. The J segment lost 4 bases and the V segment lost 3 bases, leaving 5 bases of the junction unmatched. CDR3 length: 15 amino acids. CDR1 and CDR2 from the germline V gene are SEHNR and FQNEAQ (reference sequence). The CDR3 here is CASSFDSGKYNEQFF. The CDR3 DNA follows: TGTGCCAGCAGCTTTGATAGCGGGAAATACAATGAGCAGTTCTTC.

V gene TRBV4-1 combines with J gene TRBJ1-5; possibly TRBD1 for D (5 bases). There are 15 residues in the CDR3. CDR1 is MGHRA and CDR2 is YSYEKL in the germline V gene. Trimming removed 1 base at V and 4 bases at J, with 11 bases between. This chain's CDR3 is CASSQAGGVNQPQHF. In nucleotides, the CDR3 is TGCGCCAGCAGCCAAGCAGGAGGGGTAAATCAGCCCCAGCATTTT.

This clone was found a few times. The chain uses TRBV7-8 and TRBJ2-1; possible D gene TRBD2, 5 bases. Germline CDR1 and CDR2: SGHVS and FQNEAQ. The CDR3 has 17 amino acids. Trimming cost V 3 bases and J 0 bases, with 15 bases left between them. CDR3 residues: CASSFVGGPSSYNEQFF. In DNA form, the CDR3 reads TGTGCCAGCAGCTTTGTAGGCGGGCCTTCCTCCTACAATGAGCAGTTCTTC.

The rearrangement uses TRBV7-2 and TRBJ2-5; perhaps TRBD1 as D (6 bases). The CDR3 has 14 residues. Between the trimmed V and J ends, which lost 5 bases and 4 bases, there was a span of 14 bases. Germline CDR1 and CDR2: SGHTA and FQGNSA. CDR3 in DNA: TGTGCCAGCAGCAGTCAGGGGAGAGGAGAGACCCAGTACTTC. This translates into CASSSQGRGETQYF.

V is TRBV27 and J is TRBJ2-7; weak D call: TRBD1 (5 bases). CDR3 length: 12 amino acids. In germline, CDR1 is MNHEY, CDR2 SMNVEV (reference sequence). The V gene lost 4 bases and the J gene lost 6 bases, with 10 bases spanning the gap. The CDR3, as DNA: TGTGCCAGCAGTTACCAGGGTGGCGAGCAGTACTTC. Amino acids: CASSYQGGEQYF.

The chain links TRBV28 to TRBJ2-3; 10 bases align to TRBD2. The CDR3 is 15 amino acids. V lost 4 bases, J lost 2 bases, and 3 bases stayed unmatched. Germline V gene sequence: CDR1 MDHEN, CDR2 SYDVKM. CDR3 region: CASSSSGRATDTQYF. In nucleotides, the CDR3 is TGTGCCAGCAGTTCCAGCGGGAGGGCCACAGATACGCAGTATTTT. The full variable domain, rest sourced from reference TRBV28 and TRBJ2-3, is DVKVTQSSRYLVKRTGEKVFLECVQDMDHENMFWYRQDPGLGLRLIYFSYDVKMKEKGDIPEGYSVSREKKERFSLILESASTNQTSMYLCASSSSGRATDTQYFGPGTRLTVL.

This clone appeared a few times. The chain carries TRBV2 and TRBJ1-2, with D maybe TRBD1 (6 bases). CDR3 size: 12 residues. V lost 4 bases and J 6 bases, leaving 9 bases between the germline ends. Germline lookup yields CDR1 SNHLY and CDR2 FYNNEI. The CDR3 DNA reads as TGTGCCAGCAGTGGGCCAGGGGATGGCTACACCTTC. It is translated as CASSGPGDGYTF.

The rearrangement joins TRBV19 to TRBJ1-1; D may be TRBD1 (5 bases). V was shortened by 1 base and J by 1 base, with 13 bases between the two germline ends. This CDR3 comprises 16 residues. Germline CDR1 is LNHDA and CDR2 is SQIVND (reference sequence). CDR3 protein: CASSIVLGQGNTEAFF. As DNA, the CDR3 is TGTGCCAGTAGTATAGTTTTGGGGCAAGGGAACACTGAAGCTTTCTTT. The variable domain in full, completed from reference TRBV19 and TRBJ1-1, reads DGGITQSPKYLFRKEGQNVTLSCEQNLNHDAMYWYRQDPGQGLRLIYYSQIVNDFQKGDIAEGYSVSREKKESFPLTVTSAQKNPTAFYLCASSIVLGQGNTEAFFGQGTRLTVV.

This clone appeared a few times. The chain carries TRBV27 and TRBJ1-6; D not resolved. Germline V gene data show CDR1 as MNHEY and CDR2 as SMNVEV (reference sequence). V lost 5 bases to trimming and J lost 9 bases, with 8 bases between them. CDR3 length equals 12 residues. The CDR3 DNA reads as TGTGCCAGCAGTCCTAAAACTTCACCCCTCCACTTT. It is translated as CASSPKTSPLHF.

The V gene is TRBV10-1, the J gene TRBJ2-7; 9 bases align to TRBD1. V lost 6 bases and J lost 3; bases outside the gene matches: 9. The CDR3 has 15 amino acids. Germline V gene lookup returns CDR1 WNHNN and CDR2 SYGVQD (reference sequence). The CDR3 region has the DNA TGCGCCAGCAGCCTCTCAACGGGACAGGGCTACGAGCAGTACTTC. As protein: CASSLSTGQGYEQYF.

The chain combines TRBV3-1 (or the pseudogene TRBV3-2) with TRBJ2-2; TRBD2 is a possible D gene (5 bases). V gave up 1 base and J gave up 4 bases, with 19 bases separating them. The CDR3 covers 18 residues. The germline V gene encodes CDR1 LGHDT and CDR2 YNNKEL (reference sequence). The CDR3 bases are TGTGCCAGCAGCCAAGCCAGAATCACGTTAGCGCCCACCGGGGAGCTGTTTTTT. This translates into CASSQARITLAPTGELFF.

V is TRBV28 and J is TRBJ2-7, with TRBD2 matching 12 bases. Trimming took 4 bases from V and 5 from J; bases not matched to a gene: 9. Germline V CDR1 and CDR2: MDHEN, SYDVKM. The CDR3 loop spans 16 amino acids. This chain's CDR3 is CASSSPRTSGNHEQYF. In DNA, the CDR3 is TGTGCCAGCAGTTCCCCCCGGACTAGCGGGAACCACGAGCAGTACTTC.